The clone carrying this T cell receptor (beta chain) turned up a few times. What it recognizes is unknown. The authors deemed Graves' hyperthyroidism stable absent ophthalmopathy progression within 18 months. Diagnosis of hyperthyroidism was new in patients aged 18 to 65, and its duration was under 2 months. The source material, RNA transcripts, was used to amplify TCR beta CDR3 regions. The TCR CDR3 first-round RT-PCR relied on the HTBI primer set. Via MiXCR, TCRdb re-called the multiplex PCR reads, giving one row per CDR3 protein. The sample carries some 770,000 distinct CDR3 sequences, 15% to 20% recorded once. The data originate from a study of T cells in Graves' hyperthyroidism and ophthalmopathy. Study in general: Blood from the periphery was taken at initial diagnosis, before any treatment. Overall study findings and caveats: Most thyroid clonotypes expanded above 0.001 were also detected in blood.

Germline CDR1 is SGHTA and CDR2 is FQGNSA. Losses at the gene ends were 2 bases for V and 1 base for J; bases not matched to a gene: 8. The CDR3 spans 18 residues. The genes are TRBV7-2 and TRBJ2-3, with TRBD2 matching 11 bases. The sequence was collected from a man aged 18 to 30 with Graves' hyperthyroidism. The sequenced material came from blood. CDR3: CASSLYRLAGFGTDTQYF. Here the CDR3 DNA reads TGTGCCAGCAGCTTATATCGACTAGCGGGATTCGGCACAGATACGCAGTATTTT.